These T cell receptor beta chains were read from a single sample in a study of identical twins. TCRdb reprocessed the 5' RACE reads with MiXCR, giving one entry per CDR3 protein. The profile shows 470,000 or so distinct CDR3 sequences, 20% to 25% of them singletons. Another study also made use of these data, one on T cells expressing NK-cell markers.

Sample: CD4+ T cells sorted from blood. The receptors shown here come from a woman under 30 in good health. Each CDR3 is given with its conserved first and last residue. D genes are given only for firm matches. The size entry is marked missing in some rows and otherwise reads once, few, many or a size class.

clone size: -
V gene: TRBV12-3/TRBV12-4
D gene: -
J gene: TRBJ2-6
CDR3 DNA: TGTGCCAGCAGTAGACTGGGCTCTGGGGCCAACGTCCTGACTTTC
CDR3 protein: CASSRLGSGANVLTF

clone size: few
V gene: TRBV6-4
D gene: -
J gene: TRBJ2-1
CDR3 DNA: TGTGCCAGCAGTCTTGTTTTTGGGACCCCACCCCATGAGCAGTTCTTC
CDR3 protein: CASSLVFGTPPHEQFF

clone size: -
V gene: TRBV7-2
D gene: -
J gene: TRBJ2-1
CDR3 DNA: TGTGCCAGCAGCCTACTACTCGAGTCGCAGTTCTTC
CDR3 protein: CASSLLLESQFF

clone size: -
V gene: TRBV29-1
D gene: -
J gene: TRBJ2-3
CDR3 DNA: TGCAGCGTTGGTCGACACGCGGATACGCAGTATTTT
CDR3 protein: CSVGRHADTQYF

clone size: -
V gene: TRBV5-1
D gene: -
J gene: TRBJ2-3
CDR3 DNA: TGCGCCAGCAGATCGGCCCTCACAGATACGCAGTATTTT
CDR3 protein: CASRSALTDTQYF

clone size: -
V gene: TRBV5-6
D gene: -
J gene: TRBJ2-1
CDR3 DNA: TGTGCCAGCAGCTTGGCCCGCAATGAGCAGTTCTTC
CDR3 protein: CASSLARNEQFF

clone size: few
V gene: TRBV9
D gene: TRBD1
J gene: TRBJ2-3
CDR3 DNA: TGTGCCAGCAGCGTAGTAGGGGGCGGAGATACGCAGTATTTT
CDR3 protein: CASSVVGGGDTQYF

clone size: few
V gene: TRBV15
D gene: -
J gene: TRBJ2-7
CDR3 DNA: TGTGCCACCAGCAGAGATTGGGCAGCCAGTTTGGAGCAGTACTTC
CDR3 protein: CATSRDWAASLEQYF

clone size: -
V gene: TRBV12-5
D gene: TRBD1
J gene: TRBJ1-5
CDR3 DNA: TGTGCTAGTGATACGGACAGGGAGATTGAAGGACAGCCCCAGCATTTT
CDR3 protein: CASDTDREIEGQPQHF

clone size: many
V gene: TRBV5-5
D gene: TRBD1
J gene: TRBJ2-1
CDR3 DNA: TGTGCCAGCAGCCTCCCGGGACAGAAATCCTACAATGAGCAGTTCTTC
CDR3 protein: CASSLPGQKSYNEQFF

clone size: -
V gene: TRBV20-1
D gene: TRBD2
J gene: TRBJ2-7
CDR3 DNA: TGCAGTGCCAACAAGAGCGGGAGATACGAGCAGTACTTC
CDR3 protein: CSANKSGRYEQYF

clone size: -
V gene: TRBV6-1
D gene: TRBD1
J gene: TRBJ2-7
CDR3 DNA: TGTGCCAGCAGAAAGTACAGGGGGAGCTACGAGCAGTACTTC
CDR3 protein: CASRKYRGSYEQYF

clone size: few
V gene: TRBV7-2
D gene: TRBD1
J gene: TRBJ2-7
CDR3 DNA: TGTGCCAGCAGCTTAACAGGGGTCGGATTAACCTCCTACGAGCAGTACTTC
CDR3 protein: CASSLTGVGLTSYEQYF

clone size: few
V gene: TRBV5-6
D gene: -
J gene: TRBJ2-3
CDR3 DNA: TGTGCCAGCAAAAGAGTTGAGGGTTCTTCGGATACGCAGTATTTT
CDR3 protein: CASKRVEGSSDTQYF

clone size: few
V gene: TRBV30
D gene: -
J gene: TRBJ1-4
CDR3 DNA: TGTGCCTGTCCTGTAGGAAGGAGAGAAAAACTGTTTTTT
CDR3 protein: CACPVGRREKLFF

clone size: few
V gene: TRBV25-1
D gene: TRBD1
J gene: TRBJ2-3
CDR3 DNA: TGTGCCAGCAGTGACCCAGGGGGCAGAGATACGCAGTATTTT
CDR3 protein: CASSDPGGRDTQYF

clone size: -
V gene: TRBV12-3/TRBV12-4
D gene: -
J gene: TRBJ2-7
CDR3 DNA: TGTGCCAGCAGTTTATTTTCCGGTACTTTCTCCTACGAGCAGTACTTC
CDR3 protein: CASSLFSGTFSYEQYF

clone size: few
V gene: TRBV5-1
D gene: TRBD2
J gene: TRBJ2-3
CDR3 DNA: TGCGCCAGCAGCCCGGGGACTAGCGCAGATACGCAGTATTTT
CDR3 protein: CASSPGTSADTQYF

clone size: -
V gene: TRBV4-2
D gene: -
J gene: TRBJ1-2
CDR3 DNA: TGTGCCAGCAGCCAAGAAGGCCAAGGGTTGGATGGCTACACCTTC
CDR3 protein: CASSQEGQGLDGYTF